This is a list of T cell receptor beta chains from one sample in a study of T cell responses to AZD1222 COVID-19 vaccine. TCRdb's copy holds only in-frame clones and misses some; the assay was immunoSEQ multiplex PCR. The sample contains approximately 150,000 clones, 70% to 90% of which appear only once. The material was peripheral blood, obtained 28 days after the second AZD1222 dose. The source is an adult who received the AZD1222 COVID-19 vaccine. Each CDR3 is given with its conserved first and last residue. The order of the fields is V gene, D gene, clone size, J gene, CDR3 DNA, CDR3 protein. D genes are given only for firm matches. The size of a clone is reported for some rows only, either as once, few or many, or as a class for expanded clones.

TRBV18,-,-,TRBJ1-2,TGTGCCAGCTCAGTAACATGGGACATTCGAGACTATGGCTACACCTTC,CASSVTWDIRDYGYTF
TRBV5-4,-,-,TRBJ2-2,TGTGCCAGCAGCCCCAAGTCCATATCCGGGGAGCTGTTTTTT,CASSPKSISGELFF
TRBV3-1/TRBV3-2,-,-,TRBJ1-2,TGTGCCAGCAGCCAAGGTGAAGGGAGCTATGGCTACACCTTC,CASSQGEGSYGYTF
TRBV3-1/TRBV3-2,-,-,TRBJ1-5,TGTGCCAGCAGCCTCAAGAATCAGCCCCAGCATTTT,CASSLKNQPQHF
TRBV6-6,-,-,TRBJ1-5,TGTGCCAGCAGTTCCTGGACCTCTGCTCAGCCCCAGCATTTT,CASSSWTSAQPQHF
TRBV13,-,-,TRBJ1-1,TGTGCCAGCAGCTTAAACAGCCTGAACACTGAAGCTTTCTTT,CASSLNSLNTEAFF
TRBV19,-,-,TRBJ2-1,TGTGCCAGTAGCAGGGACGGGAGATTCTACAATGAGCAGTTCTTC,CASSRDGRFYNEQFF
TRBV9,-,-,TRBJ1-1,TGTGCCAGCAGCGTAAGGGGGTTGGACACTGAAGCTTTCTTT,CASSVRGLDTEAFF
TRBV29-1,-,once,TRBJ1-1,TGCAGCGTTGAAGCGGGACTTCGAGTGAACACTGAAGCTTTCTTT,CSVEAGLRVNTEAFF
TRBV25-1,-,-,TRBJ1-1,TGTGCCTCCCAGGAGTGGTATATGAACACTGAAGCTTTCTTT,CASQEWYMNTEAFF